This T cell receptor (beta chain) emerged from a study of shared clonotypes between healthy human individuals. V gave up 4 bases and J gave up 6 bases, with 16 bases separating them. The CDR3 consists of 14 residues. The germline CDR1 and CDR2 sequences are LGHNA and YSLEER. The assay was immunoSEQ multiplex PCR, and TCRdb's table has in-frame clones only and misses some. The table records around 330,000 clones, 74% of them present only once. The chain recombines TRBV4-3 with TRBJ2-7; D could derive from TRBD1 or TRBD2 (5 bases each). The clonotype comes from a man aged 25-45 years in good health. Material: memory CD4+ T cells sorted from blood. The subset was: CD45RA-negative fraction. The CDR3 is CASSPGRRGREQYF. The CDR3 DNA is TGCGCCAGCAGCCCGGGACGGAGAGGTCGCGAGCAGTACTTC.